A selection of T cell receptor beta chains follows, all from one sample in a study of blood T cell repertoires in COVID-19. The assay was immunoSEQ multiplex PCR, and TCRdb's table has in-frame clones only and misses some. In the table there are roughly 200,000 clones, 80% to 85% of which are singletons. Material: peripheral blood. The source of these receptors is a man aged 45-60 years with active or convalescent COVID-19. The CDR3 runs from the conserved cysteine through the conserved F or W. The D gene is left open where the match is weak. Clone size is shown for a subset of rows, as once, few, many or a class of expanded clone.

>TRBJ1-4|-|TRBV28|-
CATTLTATSTNEKLFF
TGTGCCACCACCCTGACAGCAACTTCAACTAATGAAAAACTGTTTTTT
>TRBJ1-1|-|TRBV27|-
CASRPPGRNTEAFF
TGTGCCAGCAGGCCCCCAGGTCGAAACACTGAAGCTTTCTTT
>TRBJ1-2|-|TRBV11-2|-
CASSLTANYGYTF
TGTGCCAGCAGCTTAACAGCAAACTATGGCTACACCTTC
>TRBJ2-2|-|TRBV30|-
CAWSVLGRPTGELFF
TGTGCCTGGAGTGTACTGGGCAGGCCGACCGGGGAGCTGTTTTTT
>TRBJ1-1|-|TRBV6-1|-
CASSEMGGITEAFF
TGTGCCAGCAGTGAAATGGGGGGGATCACTGAAGCTTTCTTT
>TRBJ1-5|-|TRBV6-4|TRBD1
CASRDRGGNQPQHF
TGTGCCAGCAGGGACAGGGGTGGCAATCAGCCCCAGCATTTT
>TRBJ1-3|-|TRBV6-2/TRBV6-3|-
CASSPGDSNSGNTIYF
TGTGCCAGCAGCCCTGGAGACAGCAACTCTGGAAACACCATATATTTT
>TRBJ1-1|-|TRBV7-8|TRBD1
CASSLAKQGARAFF
TGTGCCAGCAGCTTAGCGAAACAGGGGGCGCGAGCTTTCTTT
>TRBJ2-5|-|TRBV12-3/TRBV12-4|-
CASCPGGKTQYF
TGTGCCAGCTGCCCCGGCGGAAAGACCCAGTACTTC
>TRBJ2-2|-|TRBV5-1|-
CASSLFPRGRTGELFF
TGCGCCAGCAGCTTGTTCCCGCGGGGTCGTACCGGGGAGCTGTTTTTT
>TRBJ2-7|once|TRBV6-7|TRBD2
CASGSAGDVYEQYF
TGTGCCAGCGGCTCAGCGGGGGACGTCTACGAGCAGTACTTC
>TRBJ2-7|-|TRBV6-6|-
CASRTTESSYEQYF
TGTGCCAGCAGAACGACGGAGAGCTCCTACGAGCAGTACTTC
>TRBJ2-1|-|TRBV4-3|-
CASSSGSYNEQFF
TGCGCCAGCAGCTCCGGGAGTTACAATGAGCAGTTCTTC
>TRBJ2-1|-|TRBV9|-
CASSGLGDNEQFF
TGTGCCAGCAGCGGACTAGGCGACAATGAGCAGTTCTTC
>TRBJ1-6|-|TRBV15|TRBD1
CATSVLTGGRSPLHF
TGTGCCACCAGCGTTCTGACAGGGGGCAGGTCACCCCTCCACTTT
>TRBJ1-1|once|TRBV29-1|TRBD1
CSVSTGGGQAFF
TGCAGCGTTTCGACAGGGGGCGGACAAGCTTTCTTT
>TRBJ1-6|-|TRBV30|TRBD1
CAWGQGVGPLHF
TGTGCCTGGGGACAGGGGGTTGGACCCCTCCACTTT
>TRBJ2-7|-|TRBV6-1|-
CASSEYGTPRGEQYF
TGTGCCAGCAGTGAGTACGGGACACCTAGGGGCGAGCAGTACTTC
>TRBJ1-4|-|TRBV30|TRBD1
CAWRGWRDRDEKLFF
TGTGCCTGGAGGGGATGGCGAGACAGGGACGAAAAACTGTTTTTT
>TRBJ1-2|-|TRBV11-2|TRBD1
CASSLVGQGLRGYTF
TGTGCCAGCAGCTTAGTGGGACAGGGCCTGAGGGGCTACACCTTC
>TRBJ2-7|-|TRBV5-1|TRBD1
CASSLGQGGGYEQYF
TGCGCCAGCAGCTTAGGACAGGGAGGAGGGTACGAGCAGTACTTC
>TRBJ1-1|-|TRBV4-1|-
CASSLLDGRTNTEAFF
TGCGCCAGCAGCCTCCTTGACGGGAGGACGAACACTGAAGCTTTCTTT
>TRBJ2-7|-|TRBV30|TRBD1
CAWNLLRTGGNEQYF
TGTGCCTGGAATCTCTTAAGGACAGGGGGCAACGAGCAGTACTTC
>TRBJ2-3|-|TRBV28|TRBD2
CASSLGLASTDTQYF
TGTGCCAGCAGTCTGGGACTAGCTAGCACAGATACGCAGTATTTT
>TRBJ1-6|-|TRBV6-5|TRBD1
CASRVPGGYNSPLHF
TGTGCCAGCAGGGTCCCAGGGGGTTATAATTCACCCCTCCACTTT
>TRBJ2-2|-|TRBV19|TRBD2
CASSVAGGRSGELFF
TGTGCCAGTAGTGTCGCGGGGGGGCGCTCCGGGGAGCTGTTTTTT
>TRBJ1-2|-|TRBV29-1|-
CSAGSTKNYGYTF
TGCAGCGCGGGCTCGACAAAAAACTATGGCTACACCTTC
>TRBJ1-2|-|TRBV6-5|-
CASSRTESSNYGYTF
TGTGCCAGCAGCCGGACAGAATCTTCTAACTATGGCTACACCTTC
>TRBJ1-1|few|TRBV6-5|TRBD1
CASSYRTGGGNTEAFF
TGTGCCAGCAGTTATCGGACAGGGGGCGGGAACACTGAAGCTTTCTTT
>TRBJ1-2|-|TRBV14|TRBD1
CASSQTRTGGAGYTF
TGTGCCAGCAGCCAAACTAGGACAGGGGGCGCGGGCTACACCTTC
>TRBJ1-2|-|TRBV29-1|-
CSVEVGANYGYTF
TGCAGCGTTGAAGTGGGAGCTAACTATGGCTACACCTTC
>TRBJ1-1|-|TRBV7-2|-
CASSPRGLRQVGAEAFF
TGTGCCAGCAGCCCCAGGGGTTTACGACAGGTCGGGGCTGAAGCTTTCTTT
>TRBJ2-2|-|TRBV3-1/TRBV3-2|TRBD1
CASSQLSQGANTGELFF
TGTGCCAGCAGCCAACTTTCACAGGGGGCGAACACCGGGGAGCTGTTTTTT
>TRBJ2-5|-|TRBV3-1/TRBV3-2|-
CASSSTPEGTQYF
TGTGCCAGCAGCTCAACCCCCGAGGGGACCCAGTACTTC
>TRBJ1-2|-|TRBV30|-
CAWSVGAYGYTF
TGTGCCTGGAGTGTAGGAGCCTATGGCTACACCTTC
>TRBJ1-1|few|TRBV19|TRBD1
CASSVYRGSTEAFF
TGTGCCAGTAGTGTCTACAGGGGGAGCACTGAAGCTTTCTTT
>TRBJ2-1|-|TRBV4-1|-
CASSQGGVNEQFF
TGCGCCAGCAGCCAAGGGGGGGTGAATGAGCAGTTCTTC
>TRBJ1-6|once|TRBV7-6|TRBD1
CASSPGQGLFSPLHF
TGTGCCAGCAGCCCGGGACAGGGGCTATTTTCACCCCTCCACTTT
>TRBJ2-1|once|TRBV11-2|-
CASSFSEQFF
TGTGCCAGCAGCTTCTCCGAGCAGTTCTTC
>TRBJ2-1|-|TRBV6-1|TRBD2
CASSEERGGYNEQFF
TGTGCCAGCAGTGAAGAGCGGGGGGGCTACAATGAGCAGTTCTTC
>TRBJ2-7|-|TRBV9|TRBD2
CASSAGLAETYEQYF
TGTGCCAGCAGCGCAGGACTAGCGGAGACCTACGAGCAGTACTTC
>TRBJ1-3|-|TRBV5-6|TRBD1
CASGTGGAIGNTIYF
TGTGCCAGCGGTACAGGGGGCGCGATTGGAAACACCATATATTTT
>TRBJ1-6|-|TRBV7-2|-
CASSQGPRGAYNSPLHF
TGTGCCAGCAGCCAAGGGCCCCGCGGGGCGTATAATTCACCCCTCCACTTT
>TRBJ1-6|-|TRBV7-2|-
CASSLGPGRYHF
TGTGCCAGCAGCTTAGGTCCTGGGCGATACCACTTT
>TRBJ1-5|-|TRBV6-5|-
CASSLSGTTGNQPQHF
TGTGCCAGCAGTTTGTCCGGGACAACGGGTAATCAGCCCCAGCATTTT
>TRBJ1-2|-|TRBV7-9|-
CASSLSGVGDYGYTF
TGTGCCAGCAGCTTATCGGGGGTTGGGGACTATGGCTACACCTTC
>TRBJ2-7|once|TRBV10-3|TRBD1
CAISLDRGREQYF
TGTGCCATCAGCTTGGACAGGGGGCGCGAGCAGTACTTC
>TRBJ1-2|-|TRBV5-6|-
CASSPGDYGYTF
TGTGCCAGCAGCCCCGGAGACTATGGCTACACCTTC
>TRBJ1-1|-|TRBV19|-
CASSIGPTGNTEAFF
TGTGCCAGTAGTATCGGCCCGACAGGGAACACTGAAGCTTTCTTT
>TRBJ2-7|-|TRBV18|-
CASSPRQNSYEQYF
TGTGCCAGCTCACCAAGACAGAATTCCTACGAGCAGTACTTC
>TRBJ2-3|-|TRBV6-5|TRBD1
CATRTGADTQYF
TGTGCCACTCGGACAGGGGCAGATACGCAGTATTTT
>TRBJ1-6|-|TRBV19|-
CASSIRRGGAYNSPLHF
TGTGCCAGTAGTATAAGGCGAGGGGGAGCTTATAATTCACCCCTCCACTTT
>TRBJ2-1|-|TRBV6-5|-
CASSYLGEDEQFF
TGTGCCAGCAGTTACTTGGGGGAGGATGAGCAGTTCTTC
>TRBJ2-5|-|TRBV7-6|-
CASSFHGGETQYF
TGTGCCAGCAGCTTTCACGGGGGAGAGACCCAGTACTTC
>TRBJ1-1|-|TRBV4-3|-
CASSQDEQGLNTEAFF
TGCGCCAGCAGCCAAGACGAGCAGGGATTGAACACTGAAGCTTTCTTT
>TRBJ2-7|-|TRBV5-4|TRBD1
CASSFPGTGDYEQYF
TGTGCCAGCAGCTTTCCGGGGACAGGAGACTACGAGCAGTACTTC
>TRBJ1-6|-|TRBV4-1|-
CASSHLPGLRAPQDSPLHF
TGCGCCAGCAGCCATCTCCCCGGCCTCAGGGCCCCTCAGGATTCACCCCTCCACTTT
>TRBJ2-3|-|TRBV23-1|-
CASSQWLVGWRTDTQYF
TGCGCCAGCAGTCAATGGTTGGTCGGGTGGCGCACAGATACGCAGTATTTT
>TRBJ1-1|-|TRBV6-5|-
CASSSGFRAFF
TGTGCCAGCAGTTCCGGGTTTAGGGCTTTCTTT